What follows are 32 T cell receptor beta chains derived from one specimen sequenced in a study of cytomegalovirus exposure and HLA in healthy donors (dated by TCRdb to between 2016 and 2019). Library creation used the immunoSEQ multiplex PCR assay. For the multiplex PCR, a mixture combining 60 forward primers for TCR Vbeta segments and 13 reverse primers for TCR Jbeta segments was used. TCRdb took over this immuneACCESS table, retaining in-frame rearrangements with V and J assigned. Such tables are incomplete; in checked studies, under half of the missing clones stem from an unresolved V gene, and the remainder is unexplained. This sample has roughly 100,000 clones in its table, and roughly four fifths of those were observed once. Approximately 3% of the sample is taken by the ten largest. The sequencing input was PBMCs. Receptors were obtained from a man aged 25 to 40 in good health and CMV-seropositive.

The V call is TRBV11-2, the J call TRBJ1-3; possible D gene TRBD1, 6 bases. CDR1 and CDR2 (germline): SGHAT, FQNNGV. The CDR3 is made up of 14 amino acids. Trimming cost V 11 bases and J 2 bases, with 16 bases left between them. The CDR3 loop is CASGSQGTGNTIYF. DNA of the CDR3: TGTGCCTCCGGATCACAGGGAACTGGAAACACCATATATTTT.

This clone was observed once. CDR3 sequence: CASSPGTSGPYNEQFF. CDR3 bases: TGTGCCAGCAGTCCCGGGACTAGCGGCCCCTACAATGAGCAGTTCTTC. The rearrangement joins TRBV11-3 to TRBJ2-1; 11 bases align to TRBD2. CDR3 length: 16 amino acids. Germline trimming cut 6 bases from V and 2 bases from J; bases unmatched to any gene: 6. Per germline, CDR1 SGHNT and CDR2 YENEEA.

Written as DNA, the CDR3 is TGTGCCAGCAGTGGGACTGATAGCAATCAGCCCCAGCATTTT. Encoded protein: CASSGTDSNQPQHF. The chain carries TRBV28 and TRBJ1-5, with D possibly being TRBD1 (5 bases). This CDR3 is built from 14 residues. CDR1 and CDR2 (germline): MDHEN, SYDVKM. Trimming removed 5 bases at V and 0 bases at J, with 8 bases between. The variable domain in full, with the rest retrieved from reference TRBV28 and TRBJ1-5, is DVKVTQSSRYLVKRTGEKVFLECVQDMDHENMFWYRQDPGLGLRLIYFSYDVKMKEKGDIPEGYSVSREKKERFSLILESASTNQTSMYLCASSGTDSNQPQHFGDGTRLSIL.

V is TRBV11-2 and J is TRBJ2-3, with D possibly being TRBD2 (6 bases). V lost 5 bases, J lost 6 bases, and 18 bases lay in between. Per germline, CDR1 SGHAT and CDR2 FQNNGV. This CDR3 region has 15 residues. DNA for the CDR3: TGTGCCAGCAGCCCAAGAACGGGAGTTAGGGATACGCAGTATTTT. This codes for CASSPRTGVRDTQYF.

This clone was counted only a few times. V is TRBV11-3 and J is TRBJ1-6, with a weak D call TRBD1 (5 bases). Germline CDR1 and CDR2: SGHNT and YENEEA. With 3 bases removed from V and 9 bases from J, the gap between germline ends came to 9 bases. The CDR3 runs 13 residues. CDR3 sequence: CASSLTVASPLHF. In nucleotides, the CDR3 is TGTGCCAGCAGCTTGACAGTGGCTTCACCCCTCCACTTT.

This clone was seen a few times. J is TRBJ1-5 and V is TRBV10-2; D unclear. The CDR3 totals 14 residues. CDR1 and CDR2 (germline): WSHSY, SAAADI. V lost 4 bases and J 4 bases, leaving 11 bases between the germline ends. The CDR3 region has the DNA TGCGCCAGCAGTGGCTCTACCCCGAATCAGCCCCAGCATTTT. The encoded protein is CASSGSTPNQPQHF.

The V call is TRBV7-9, the J call TRBJ1-6, with TRBD1 as a possible D gene (5 bases). Per the germline V gene, CDR1 is SEHNR and CDR2 is FQNEAQ (reference sequence). Trimming removed 3 bases from V and 3 bases from J, with 9 bases in between. CDR3 length equals 15 residues. This CDR3 reads CASSFSQGYNSPLHF. CDR3 DNA sequence: TGTGCCAGCAGCTTTTCCCAGGGCTATAATTCACCCCTCCACTTT.

The chain combines TRBV18 with TRBJ2-5, with 15 bases fitting TRBD2. The CDR3 is made up of 17 amino acids. The junction had 10 bases not matched to a gene; V was cut back by 8 bases and J by 3 bases. Germline CDR1 and CDR2: KGHSH and LQKENI. DNA for the CDR3: TGTGCCAGCACTGGACTAGCGGGAGGGCCAACAAAAGAGACCCAGTACTTC. Translation gives CASTGLAGGPTKETQYF. The whole variable domain, filled in from reference TRBV18 and TRBJ2-5, reads NAGVMQNPRHLVRRRGQEARLRCSPMKGHSHVYWYRQLPEEGLKFMVYLQKENIIDESGMPKERFSAEFPKEGPSILRIQQVVRGDSAAYFCASTGLAGGPTKETQYFGPGTRLLVL.

The V call is TRBV30, the J call TRBJ2-7, with D maybe TRBD1 (6 bases). Trimming pared 3 bases from V and 3 bases from J, leaving 15 bases between. Germline V gene sequence: CDR1 GTSNPN, CDR2 SVGIG (reference sequence). CDR3 length equals 14 residues. The CDR3 region is CAWRRQAGNYEQYF. DNA of the CDR3: TGTGCCTGGAGGCGACAGGCCGGGAACTACGAGCAGTACTTC.

This clone occurred a few times. The rearrangement joins TRBV6-1 to TRBJ1-4, with 10 bases fitting TRBD1. With V trimmed by 5 bases and J by 7 bases, 7 bases remained unmatched. Germline V gene data show CDR1 as MNHNS and CDR2 as SASEGT. This CDR3 has 15 amino acids. CDR3 in amino acids: CASSKQDRGGEKLFF. CDR3 DNA: TGTGCCAGCAGTAAACAGGACAGGGGGGGTGAAAAACTGTTTTTT.

In DNA form, the CDR3 reads TGTGCCAGCTCGGGACAGGGGGACTATGGCTACACCTTC. It encodes CASSGQGDYGYTF. This chain links TRBV25-1 with TRBJ1-2; 11 bases align to TRBD1. CDR1 is MGHDK, CDR2 SYGVNS, per germline. The CDR3 loop spans 13 amino acids. V lost 8 bases and J lost 3; bases outside the gene matches: 2.

The gene calls are TRBV2 and TRBJ2-7; a weak D match, TRBD1 (5 bases). Germline V gene sequence: CDR1 SNHLY, CDR2 FYNNEI. V was cut by 3 bases and J by 5 bases, with 14 bases left in between. The CDR3 runs 14 residues. CDR3 amino acids: CASSDGARFDEQYF. The CDR3 bases are TGTGCCAGCAGTGATGGGGCCCGATTCGACGAGCAGTACTTC.

The genes are TRBV6-6 and TRBJ1-5; D perhaps matches TRBD1 (6 bases). This CDR3 has 14 amino acids. Germline-derived CDR1 and CDR2 are MNHNY and SVGAGI (reference sequence). The V and J ends lost 7 bases and 10 bases respectively, with 20 bases between them. CDR3 residues: CASTKSQGIQPQHF. The DNA for the CDR3 is TGTGCCAGCACCAAGTCACAGGGAATACAACCCCAGCATTTT.

CDR3 nucleotide sequence: TGTGCCAGCAGCGTGGGACTCTACGCCTACGAGCAGTACTTC. This gives the protein CASSVGLYAYEQYF. The V gene is TRBV5-4, the J gene TRBJ2-5; a possible D gene is TRBD2 (6 bases). Matching the DNA end better, TRBJ2-7 makes the J call doubtful. There are 14 residues in the CDR3. Germline lookup yields CDR1 SGHNT and CDR2 YYREEE (reference sequence).

The chain is built from TRBV27 and TRBJ1-6; D perhaps matches TRBD1 (6 bases). The CDR3 contains 14 residues. Per the germline V gene, CDR1 is MNHEY and CDR2 is SMNVEV (reference sequence). V dropped 5 bases and J dropped 7 bases, with 12 bases sitting between them. The CDR3 region has the DNA TGTGCCAGCAGTCCAGGGGATGGGAATTCACCCCTCCACTTT. This sequence encodes CASSPGDGNSPLHF.

The chain joins TRBV29-1 to TRBJ2-7; D is possibly TRBD2 (5 bases). Deletions cut 5 bases from V and 0 bases from J, with 14 bases between. Germline assignment: CDR1 SQVTM and CDR2 ANQGSEA. This CDR3 has 14 amino acids. The CDR3 coding sequence is TGCAGCGTTCGCAGAAGTGGGAGCTCCTACGAGCAGTACTTC. This gives the protein CSVRRSGSSYEQYF.

The chain joins TRBV28 to TRBJ2-2; 7 bases match TRBD1. J was trimmed by 5 bases and V by 5 bases; bases with no gene match: 11. CDR1 MDHEN and CDR2 SYDVKM come from the germline V gene. The CDR3 consists of 16 residues. The CDR3 spells CASSPQDRFRTGELFF. The CDR3 DNA is TGTGCCAGCAGTCCGCAGGACAGGTTCCGAACCGGGGAGCTGTTTTTT.

The gene calls are TRBV7-8 and TRBJ1-1; the D gene is possibly TRBD1 (5 bases). From germline, CDR1 is SGHVS and CDR2 FQNEAQ. The V gene lost 2 bases and the J gene lost 2 bases, with 12 bases spanning the gap. CDR3 length equals 15 residues. The CDR3 sequence is CASSLRGQINTEAFF. Written as DNA, the CDR3 is TGTGCCAGCAGCTTAAGGGGTCAGATAAACACTGAAGCTTTCTTT.

This chain connects TRBV5-1 to TRBJ2-3; D uncertain. Germline CDR1 and CDR2: SGHRS and YFSETQ. The CDR3 length is 16 residues. V was clipped by 1 base and J by 2 bases, with 14 bases between them. CDR3 in DNA: TGCGCCAGCAGCTTGCCGCCCAAAGAGCTCACAGATACGCAGTATTTT. Translated, it gives CASSLPPKELTDTQYF.

The genes are TRBV18 and TRBJ2-4; TRBD2 is a possible D gene (7 bases). CDR1 and CDR2 from the germline V gene are KGHSH and LQKENI. V was pared by 4 bases and J by 11 bases, with 21 bases between. This CDR3 has 15 residues. CDR3: CASSRRGDTPKFQYF. As DNA, the CDR3 is TGTGCCAGCTCACGTCGGGGGGACACCCCAAAATTTCAGTACTTC.

The chain recombines TRBV7-9 with TRBJ2-1; a weak D match, TRBD2 (5 bases). Germline lookup yields CDR1 SEHNR and CDR2 FQNEAQ (reference sequence). CDR3 length equals 15 residues. V lost 1 base and J lost 5, with 12 bases in between. The CDR3, as DNA: TGTGCCAGCAGCTTAGGGCAGCGGTTGAACAATGAGCAGTTCTTC. It yields the protein CASSLGQRLNNEQFF.

The gene calls are TRBV6-4 and TRBJ1-2; D is perhaps TRBD1 (6 bases). Germline V gives CDR1 MRHNA, CDR2 SNTAGT. The ends were cut back, 3 bases at V and 4 bases at J, with 15 bases in the middle. This CDR3 spans 15 amino acids. The CDR3: CASSEQGQGSYGYTF. In DNA form, the CDR3 reads TGTGCCAGCAGTGAACAGGGCCAAGGGAGCTATGGCTACACCTTC.

The chain has TRBV11-2 and TRBJ2-1, with 9 bases fitting TRBD2. The CDR3 sequence is 16 residues long. Germline CDR1 SGHAT, CDR2 FQNNGV. V dropped 2 bases and J dropped 2; count of bases not matched to a gene: 4. The CDR3 is CASSLLAGDPYNEQFF. The CDR3 nucleotides read TGTGCCAGCAGCTTATTAGCGGGAGACCCCTACAATGAGCAGTTCTTC.

The chain uses TRBV2 and TRBJ2-1; the D is unclear. This CDR3 is built from 15 residues. The ends were cut back, 6 bases at V and 0 bases at J, with 12 bases in the middle. Germline-derived CDR1 and CDR2 are SNHLY and FYNNEI. In nucleotides, the CDR3 is TGTGCCAGCAGGGGCGCGCTAAGCTCCTACAATGAGCAGTTCTTC. This encodes CASRGALSSYNEQFF.

This chain links TRBV7-2 with TRBJ1-1, with D possibly TRBD1 on 5 matching bases. Germline lookup yields CDR1 SGHTA and CDR2 FQGNSA. CDR3 length equals 14 residues. V was cut by 4 bases and J by 0 bases, with 9 bases left in between. CDR3 in DNA: TGTGCCAGCAGCTGGGGCAGTTTGAACACTGAAGCTTTCTTT. This gives the protein CASSWGSLNTEAFF.

CDR3 residues: CASTGLAASTDTQYF. The CDR3 DNA follows: TGTGCCAGCACGGGACTAGCGGCTAGCACAGATACGCAGTATTTT. The gene calls are TRBV2 and TRBJ2-3; TRBD2 aligns across 11 bases. The V and J ends lost 7 bases and 0 bases, in that order; junction bases with no gene match: 3. CDR3 length: 15 amino acids. The germline gives CDR1 SNHLY, CDR2 FYNNEI.

The chain combines TRBV11-2 with TRBJ2-1; 16 bases are a match to TRBD2. CDR3 length: 15 amino acids. The germline CDR1 and CDR2 sequences are SGHAT and FQNNGV. The ends lost 6 bases at V and 10 bases at J; junction bases unmatched: 6. Written as DNA, the CDR3 is TGTGCCAGCAGTCCCGGGACTAGCGGGAGGGACGAGCAGTTCTTC. Amino acids: CASSPGTSGRDEQFF.

The V gene is TRBV6-5, the J gene TRBJ2-1; D unresolved. The CDR3 spans 15 residues. Germline-derived CDR1 and CDR2 are MNHEY and SVGAGI. V gave up 5 bases and J gave up 1 base, with 12 bases separating them. The CDR3 coding sequence is TGTGCCAGCAGTCCAGATGAATCTTCCTACAATGAGCAGTTCTTC. This sequence encodes CASSPDESSYNEQFF.

Only one count was recorded for this clone. CDR3 bases: TGTGCCAGCAGCACCCGACAGATGGGGTTAAACACCGGGGAGCTGTTTTTT. This encodes CASSTRQMGLNTGELFF. The rearrangement joins TRBV7-2 to TRBJ2-2; a possible D gene is TRBD1 (5 bases). The CDR3 sequence is 17 residues long. V was shortened by 5 bases and J by 2 bases, with 18 bases between the two germline ends. Germline V gene lookup returns CDR1 SGHTA and CDR2 FQGNSA.

This clone showed up just a few times. This CDR3 reads CASSFSGSTDTQYF. In DNA form, the CDR3 reads TGCGCCAGCAGCTTTAGCGGGAGCACAGATACGCAGTATTTT. J is TRBJ2-3 and V is TRBV5-1; 7 bases are a match to TRBD2. After removal of 2 bases from V and 0 bases from J, the junction contained 0 bases not matched to a gene. The germline gives CDR1 SGHRS, CDR2 YFSETQ. The CDR3 has 14 residues.

The CDR3 DNA sequence: TGTGCCAGCAGCTTACCCTTTGGAAACACCATATATTTT. This gives the protein CASSLPFGNTIYF. The chain carries TRBV7-2 and TRBJ1-3; D ambiguous. Germline V CDR1 and CDR2: SGHTA, FQGNSA. V was clipped by 2 bases and J by 3 bases, with 5 bases between them. This CDR3 is 13 amino acids long.

The J gene is TRBJ2-2, the V gene TRBV2; D gene ambiguous. The CDR3 is made up of 14 amino acids. The V and J ends lost 6 bases and 5 bases respectively, with 13 bases between them. Germline V gives CDR1 SNHLY, CDR2 FYNNEI. The CDR3 DNA reads as TGTGCCAGCAGCGATAGAAGTAGAACCGGGGAGCTGTTTTTT. This codes for CASSDRSRTGELFF.